This is a list of T cell receptor beta chains from one sample in a study of T cell repertoires in cytomegalovirus infection. For these TCRs, the target antigens are not known. TCRdb recomputed calls from the reads with MiXCR, one row per CDR3 protein. Found here are tens of thousands of distinct CDR3 sequences, 20% to 25% of them singletons; the top ten hold roughly 60%. Here the sequenced sample was CD8+ T cells from cultured PBMCs, taken from culture after CMV antigen stimulation. All receptors come from a human donor in good health (CMV status not recorded). Some clones in this sample may be carry-over from other donors' samples. Both conserved end residues are part of each CDR3. The order of the fields is J gene, V gene, clone size, D gene, CDR3 protein, CDR3 DNA. The D gene is left open where the match is weak. Not all rows give a size; the values are once, few, many and, for expanded clones, a class.

j_call: TRBJ2-1; v_call: TRBV28; clone_size: NA; d_call: TRBD2; cdr3_aa: CASSLGNPLAGVFYNEQFF; cdr3_nt: TGTGCCAGCAGTTTGGGGAATCCTCTCGCGGGGGTCTTTTACAATGAGCAGTTCTTC
j_call: TRBJ1-1; v_call: TRBV19; clone_size: NA; d_call: NA; cdr3_aa: CASSRDRWNTEAFF; cdr3_nt: TGTGCCAGTAGTAGGGACCGATGGAACACTGAAGCTTTCTTT
j_call: TRBJ2-3; v_call: TRBV7-8; clone_size: NA; d_call: NA; cdr3_aa: CASSLRGNADTQYF; cdr3_nt: TGTGCCAGCAGCTTACGAGGGAACGCAGATACGCAGTATTTT
j_call: TRBJ1-2; v_call: TRBV7-2; clone_size: NA; d_call: TRBD1; cdr3_aa: CASSLADRRQGVWDGYTF; cdr3_nt: TGTGCCAGCAGCTTAGCCGACCGACGACAGGGAGTTTGGGATGGCTACACCTTC
j_call: TRBJ2-3; v_call: TRBV7-6; clone_size: NA; d_call: NA; cdr3_aa: CASSLRLSTDTQYF; cdr3_nt: TGTGCCAGCAGCTTAAGACTGAGCACAGATACGCAGTATTTT
j_call: TRBJ2-2; v_call: TRBV11-2; clone_size: NA; d_call: NA; cdr3_aa: CASTPSGFRNTGELFF; cdr3_nt: TGTGCCAGCACCCCGTCGGGCTTCAGAAACACCGGGGAGCTGTTTTTT
j_call: TRBJ2-7; v_call: TRBV6-2/TRBV6-3; clone_size: NA; d_call: NA; cdr3_aa: CASSYSARLMGEQYF; cdr3_nt: TGTGCCAGCAGTTACTCCGCCAGGCTTATGGGCGAGCAGTACTTC
j_call: TRBJ1-6; v_call: TRBV9; clone_size: NA; d_call: NA; cdr3_aa: CASSLPGSGNSPLHF; cdr3_nt: TGTGCCAGCAGCTTGCCAGGAAGTGGGAATTCACCCCTCCACTTT
j_call: TRBJ2-2; v_call: TRBV9; clone_size: NA; d_call: NA; cdr3_aa: CASSPGGRKNTGELFF; cdr3_nt: TGTGCCAGCAGCCCCGGGGGGCGGAAGAACACCGGGGAGCTGTTTTTT
j_call: TRBJ2-7; v_call: TRBV7-3; clone_size: few; d_call: NA; cdr3_aa: CASSIGGNYEQYF; cdr3_nt: TGTGCCAGCAGCATCGGAGGGAACTACGAGCAGTACTTC
j_call: TRBJ2-7; v_call: TRBV2; clone_size: NA; d_call: NA; cdr3_aa: CASMRGMVEQYF; cdr3_nt: TGTGCCAGCATGCGCGGGATGGTCGAGCAGTACTTC
j_call: TRBJ1-2; v_call: TRBV7-8; clone_size: few; d_call: NA; cdr3_aa: CASSQTATRGYTF; cdr3_nt: TGTGCCAGCAGCCAGACCGCCACCCGGGGCTACACCTTC
j_call: TRBJ1-1; v_call: TRBV7-6; clone_size: few; d_call: TRBD1; cdr3_aa: CASSLARGPKTEAFF; cdr3_nt: TGTGCCAGCAGCTTAGCGAGGGGGCCAAAAACTGAAGCTTTCTTT
j_call: TRBJ2-3; v_call: TRBV5-1; clone_size: few; d_call: TRBD2; cdr3_aa: CASSTGGAPEDTQYF; cdr3_nt: TGCGCCAGCAGCACCGGGGGGGCCCCCGAAGATACGCAGTATTTT
j_call: TRBJ1-1; v_call: TRBV27; clone_size: few; d_call: NA; cdr3_aa: CASSRGQMNTEAFF; cdr3_nt: TGTGCCAGCAGCCGTGGGCAGATGAACACTGAAGCTTTCTTT
j_call: TRBJ2-2; v_call: TRBV11-2; clone_size: few; d_call: NA; cdr3_aa: CASSLSQWTGNTGELFF; cdr3_nt: TGTGCCAGCAGCCTATCCCAATGGACGGGGAACACCGGGGAGCTGTTTTTT
j_call: TRBJ2-5; v_call: TRBV9; clone_size: few; d_call: NA; cdr3_aa: CASIRSRNFQETQYF; cdr3_nt: TGTGCCAGCATCCGAAGTAGGAACTTCCAAGAGACCCAGTACTTC
j_call: TRBJ1-2; v_call: TRBV7-9; clone_size: NA; d_call: TRBD1; cdr3_aa: CASSFEGQGYGYTF; cdr3_nt: TGTGCCAGCAGCTTCGAGGGACAGGGCTATGGCTACACCTTC
j_call: TRBJ2-7; v_call: TRBV10-3; clone_size: NA; d_call: NA; cdr3_aa: CAIRDSYPYEQYF; cdr3_nt: TGTGCCATCAGAGACAGTTACCCCTACGAGCAGTACTTC
j_call: TRBJ2-2; v_call: TRBV7-2; clone_size: many; d_call: NA; cdr3_aa: CASSPPRPSTGELFF; cdr3_nt: TGTGCCAGCAGCCCGCCCAGGCCGTCCACCGGGGAGCTGTTTTTT
j_call: TRBJ2-5; v_call: TRBV5-4; clone_size: few; d_call: TRBD2; cdr3_aa: CASSGSSGALLETQYF; cdr3_nt: TGTGCCAGCAGCGGATCTAGCGGAGCTCTCCTCGAGACCCAGTACTTC
j_call: TRBJ2-2; v_call: TRBV7-2; clone_size: NA; d_call: NA; cdr3_aa: CASSLEFGPKNTGELFF; cdr3_nt: TGTGCCAGCAGCTTAGAATTTGGGCCCAAGAACACCGGGGAGCTGTTTTTT
j_call: TRBJ2-1; v_call: TRBV12-3/TRBV12-4; clone_size: NA; d_call: TRBD2; cdr3_aa: CASSLAGGNYNEQFF; cdr3_nt: TGTGCCAGCAGTCTAGCGGGAGGGAACTACAATGAGCAGTTCTTC
j_call: TRBJ2-1; v_call: TRBV7-8; clone_size: NA; d_call: NA; cdr3_aa: CASSLGSAGPDSEQFF; cdr3_nt: TGTGCCAGCAGCTTAGGATCAGCGGGCCCCGACTCTGAGCAGTTCTTC
j_call: TRBJ2-1; v_call: TRBV4-1; clone_size: NA; d_call: TRBD2; cdr3_aa: CASSQGSGTIKDEQFF; cdr3_nt: TGCGCCAGCAGCCAAGGTAGCGGGACCATTAAGGATGAGCAGTTCTTC
j_call: TRBJ1-3; v_call: TRBV29-1; clone_size: few; d_call: TRBD1; cdr3_aa: CSGGTGANTIYF; cdr3_nt: TGCAGCGGGGGGACAGGAGCTAACACCATATATTTT
j_call: TRBJ2-5; v_call: TRBV7-2; clone_size: NA; d_call: TRBD1; cdr3_aa: CASSLRDSQETQYF; cdr3_nt: TGTGCCAGCAGCTTACGGGACAGCCAAGAGACCCAGTACTTC
j_call: TRBJ1-1; v_call: TRBV12-3/TRBV12-4; clone_size: NA; d_call: NA; cdr3_aa: CASGWVNTEAFF; cdr3_nt: TGTGCCAGCGGGTGGGTAAACACTGAAGCTTTCTTT
j_call: TRBJ1-5; v_call: TRBV19; clone_size: NA; d_call: NA; cdr3_aa: CASSIYFLSNQPQHF; cdr3_nt: TGTGCCAGTAGTATCTACTTTCTTAGCAATCAGCCCCAGCATTTT
j_call: TRBJ2-3; v_call: TRBV7-8; clone_size: NA; d_call: TRBD2; cdr3_aa: CASSLELGREGLEDTQYF; cdr3_nt: TGTGCCAGCAGCCTGGAACTCGGGCGGGAGGGCCTCGAAGATACGCAGTATTTT
j_call: TRBJ2-5; v_call: TRBV28; clone_size: NA; d_call: TRBD2; cdr3_aa: CASSLGGSIETQYF; cdr3_nt: TGTGCCAGCAGTTTGGGCGGGAGTATTGAGACCCAGTACTTC
j_call: TRBJ1-2; v_call: TRBV2; clone_size: NA; d_call: NA; cdr3_aa: CASKGPAHTF; cdr3_nt: TGTGCCAGCAAGGGTCCGGCGCACACCTTC